A selection of T cell receptor beta chains follows, all from one sample in a study of T cells in narcolepsy. Sequencing was performed with immunoSEQ multiplex PCR; in TCRdb, only in-frame clones are kept and a portion is missing. This table holds tens of thousands of clones, roughly four fifths found once. Sequenced material: CD45RA- memory CD4+ T cells from PBMCs. These receptors all come from a human donor with narcolepsy. Each CDR3 is given with its conserved first and last residue. A D gene is named only where the DNA matches it firmly.

j_call v_call d_call cdr3_aa
TRBJ1-4 TRBV28 . CASRGGGDEKLFF
TRBJ1-1 TRBV7-8 . CASSLRVLAEAFF
TRBJ1-2 TRBV2 . CASSEAGDIDYGYTF
TRBJ1-3 TRBV28 TRBD1 CASSQSSGGRNTIYF
TRBJ2-3 TRBV29-1 . CSVAWGRNTDTQYF
TRBJ1-1 TRBV6-1 . CASNPRGQGNTEAFF
TRBJ2-2 TRBV2 TRBD1 CASRGQKVTGELFF
TRBJ1-5 TRBV28 . CATESSQGVFQPQHF
TRBJ1-2 TRBV28 . CASSFSDSRYGYTF
TRBJ2-7 TRBV6-5 . CASSPGTRLYEQYF
TRBJ2-3 TRBV19 . CASSPRTDTQYF
TRBJ2-3 TRBV27 . CASQGRARTDTQYF
TRBJ2-3 TRBV4-2 TRBD1 CASSRGFRDRVDNTSTDTQYF
TRBJ2-3 TRBV5-4 . CASSPPMVGQSTDTQYF
TRBJ1-1 TRBV7-2 . CASSFGQLNTEAFF
TRBJ2-7 TRBV28 . CASSLSSYEQYF
TRBJ1-2 TRBV11-2 . CASSLNRINYGYTF
TRBJ1-6 TRBV7-9 . CASSSTVSYNSPLHF
TRBJ2-7 TRBV7-9 . CASSVQVHEQYF
TRBJ2-5 TRBV7-2 TRBD1 CASSLTGKTQYF
TRBJ1-6 TRBV7-2 . CASSLREESPLHF
TRBJ2-2 TRBV28 . CASHIGGSGELFF
TRBJ1-6 TRBV9 . CASSVGGETSPLHF
TRBJ2-1 TRBV18 TRBD1 CASSPGTGTNNEQFF
TRBJ2-1 TRBV18 . CASSPRDYEIFF
TRBJ2-3 TRBV7-9 . CASSPRGPDTQYF
TRBJ1-5 TRBV2 . CASRSRETNQPQHF
TRBJ2-1 TRBV5-8 . CASSTWVGVSYNEQFF
TRBJ2-1 TRBV7-9 TRBD2 CASSLTSGVRNEQFF
TRBJ2-3 TRBV5-4 . CASSFGRGRGGADTQYF
TRBJ1-5 TRBV28 . CASSFRVGGYSNQPQHF
TRBJ2-5 TRBV5-6 TRBD1 CASSLVGQGLETQYF
TRBJ1-4 TRBV7-6 . CASSLDLLSGEKLFF
TRBJ1-1 TRBV7-3 TRBD1 CASSLAAGGGTEAFF
TRBJ2-1 TRBV9 TRBD2 CASSVGGSGGFPYNEQFF
TRBJ1-5 TRBV6-1 . CASGTYQPQHF
TRBJ2-3 TRBV7-8 . CASSLDRGAGDTQYF
TRBJ2-3 TRBV6-5 . CATRTISTDTQYF
TRBJ1-1 TRBV5-6 TRBD1 CASRRGRGLSEAFF
TRBJ2-1 TRBV9 TRBD2 CASSLGGSGGYNEQFF